The rows below give T cell receptor beta chains drawn from one sample of a study of blood T cell repertoires in COVID-19. TCRdb's copy holds only in-frame clones and misses some; the assay was immunoSEQ multiplex PCR. Among under 450,000 clones listed, roughly 80% were seen once. The sample taken for sequencing was PBMCs or T cells enriched from blood (not recorded which). The receptors derive from a woman aged 50 to 65 who had recovered from COVID-19. Both conserved end residues are part of each CDR3. The order of the fields is clone size, V gene, D gene, J gene, CDR3 DNA, CDR3 protein. A D gene is named only where the DNA matches it firmly. Only part of the rows carry a size: once, few, many, or a class if the clone is expanded.

>NA|TRBV18|TRBD1|TRBJ1-4
TGTGCCAGCTCACCACGACAGGGATCCTTTGATGGCGCTAATGAAAAACTGTTTTTT
CASSPRQGSFDGANEKLFF
>NA|TRBV7-3|NA|TRBJ2-3
TGTGCCAGCAGCCCTTTCGACAGGACTACAGATACGCAGTATTTT
CASSPFDRTTDTQYF
>NA|TRBV7-2|TRBD1|TRBJ1-2
TGTGCCAGCAGTCAAGACAGGGGGGCCTATGGCTACACCTTC
CASSQDRGAYGYTF
>NA|TRBV19|TRBD1|TRBJ1-1
TGTGCCAGTAGTACTGGACAGGGGGCGAGTGGCACTGAAGCTTTCTTT
CASSTGQGASGTEAFF
>few|TRBV3-1/TRBV3-2|TRBD1|TRBJ1-6
TGTGCCAGCAGCTATCCAGGGGGAGTCTCACCCCTCCACTTT
CASSYPGGVSPLHF
>NA|TRBV19|NA|TRBJ1-4
TGTGCCAGTAGTATGGTGGGGGCCTCTAATGAAAAACTGTTTTTT
CASSMVGASNEKLFF
>NA|TRBV6-5|TRBD1|TRBJ1-1
TGTGCCAGCAATCGACCGGGACAGTACACTGAAGCTTTCTTT
CASNRPGQYTEAFF
>NA|TRBV7-9|TRBD2|TRBJ2-1
TGTGCCAGCAGCACTGGACTAGCGGGAGGGTCCACTGAGCAGTTCTTC
CASSTGLAGGSTEQFF
>NA|TRBV19|NA|TRBJ1-3
TGTGCCAGTAAAGGAAGTCACAGGTCGAGCTCTGGAAACACCATATATTTT
CASKGSHRSSSGNTIYF
>NA|TRBV7-2|TRBD1|TRBJ1-1
TGTGCCAGCAGCTTAGCGACAGGGTTGGGCACTGAAGCTTTCTTT
CASSLATGLGTEAFF
>few|TRBV21-1|NA|TRBJ1-2
TGTGCCAGCAGCAAAGTTGAGACTGCCTATGGCTACACCTTC
CASSKVETAYGYTF
>NA|TRBV9|NA|TRBJ2-1
TGTGCCAGCAGCGTATCGACTACCTACAATGAGCAGTTCTTC
CASSVSTTYNEQFF
>NA|TRBV7-2|NA|TRBJ1-5
TGTGCCAGCAGCTTAGCGGGTCGGGGCAATCAGCCCCAGCATTTT
CASSLAGRGNQPQHF
>NA|TRBV19|TRBD1|TRBJ2-7
TGTGCCAGTAGTAGACAGGGGACCTCCGACGAGCAGTACTTC
CASSRQGTSDEQYF
>NA|TRBV18|NA|TRBJ2-1
TGTGCCAGCTCAAGACTAGGTACCAATGAGCAGTTCTTC
CASSRLGTNEQFF
>few|TRBV18|NA|TRBJ1-1
TGTGCCAGCTCCCCCGACAGGTTAGGCACTGAAGCTTTCTTT
CASSPDRLGTEAFF
>NA|TRBV29-1|NA|TRBJ2-5
TGCAGCGCTAAGAACTCCGCGGGACTTCCCATCGAGACCCAGTACTTC
CSAKNSAGLPIETQYF
>NA|TRBV12-3/TRBV12-4|NA|TRBJ2-7
TGTGCCAGCAGTTCAGGGCCGGCCTACGAGCAGTACTTC
CASSSGPAYEQYF
>NA|TRBV5-1|NA|TRBJ2-7
TGCGCCAGCAGCTTCGGAACGACGGGGAATGACGAGCAGTACTTC
CASSFGTTGNDEQYF
>NA|TRBV12-5|TRBD2|TRBJ2-5
TGTGCTAGTGGGCCTAGCGGGGGGGCCGAGACCCAGTACTTC
CASGPSGGAETQYF
>few|TRBV5-1|NA|TRBJ1-2
TGCGCCAGCAGCTTGGCGGGGTATGGCTACACCTTC
CASSLAGYGYTF
>NA|TRBV30|NA|TRBJ1-6
TGTGCCTGGAGTGGGGTGGGAGGCCCTAATTCACCCCTCCACTTT
CAWSGVGGPNSPLHF
>NA|TRBV12-3/TRBV12-4|NA|TRBJ2-1
TGTGCCAGCAGTTTTCTTGCTAGCTATGAGCAGTTCTTC
CASSFLASYEQFF
>NA|TRBV5-1|NA|TRBJ1-1
TGCGCCAGCAGCCAAGGACAGTCTGGGAACACTGAAGCTTTCTTT
CASSQGQSGNTEAFF
>NA|TRBV25-1|TRBD2|TRBJ2-7
TGTGCCAGCAGTGATACAGGGGGGACTAGCGGTGCTAGACAGTACTTC
CASSDTGGTSGARQYF
>NA|TRBV5-5|NA|TRBJ2-5
TGTGCCAGCAGCTGGACAACCCAAGAGACCCAGTACTTC
CASSWTTQETQYF
>NA|TRBV9|TRBD1|TRBJ2-2
TGTGCCAGCAGCGTGGGACAGGGGGACACCGGGGAGCTGTTTTTT
CASSVGQGDTGELFF
>NA|TRBV29-1|TRBD1|TRBJ1-2
TGCAGCGTTAGAATTACACAGGGGAAACGTGGCTACACCTTC
CSVRITQGKRGYTF
>NA|TRBV7-3|TRBD2|TRBJ2-2
TGTGCCAGCAGCTTAAGCAGGCGAGCGGGAGATACGAACACCGGGGAGCTGTTTTTT
CASSLSRRAGDTNTGELFF
>NA|TRBV19|TRBD1|TRBJ1-5
TGTGCCAGTAGACGAATAGGGACAGGGGGCAGCCAGCCCCAGCATTTT
CASRRIGTGGSQPQHF
>NA|TRBV5-8|TRBD1|TRBJ1-2
TGTGCCAGCAGCTTATCCAGGGGGTTACTCTATGGCTACACCTTC
CASSLSRGLLYGYTF
>NA|TRBV11-2|TRBD1|TRBJ1-1
TGTGCCAGCAGCTTAGAGGGGGCAAAGACCGGGACAGCAATGAACACTGAAGCTTTCTTT
CASSLEGAKTGTAMNTEAFF